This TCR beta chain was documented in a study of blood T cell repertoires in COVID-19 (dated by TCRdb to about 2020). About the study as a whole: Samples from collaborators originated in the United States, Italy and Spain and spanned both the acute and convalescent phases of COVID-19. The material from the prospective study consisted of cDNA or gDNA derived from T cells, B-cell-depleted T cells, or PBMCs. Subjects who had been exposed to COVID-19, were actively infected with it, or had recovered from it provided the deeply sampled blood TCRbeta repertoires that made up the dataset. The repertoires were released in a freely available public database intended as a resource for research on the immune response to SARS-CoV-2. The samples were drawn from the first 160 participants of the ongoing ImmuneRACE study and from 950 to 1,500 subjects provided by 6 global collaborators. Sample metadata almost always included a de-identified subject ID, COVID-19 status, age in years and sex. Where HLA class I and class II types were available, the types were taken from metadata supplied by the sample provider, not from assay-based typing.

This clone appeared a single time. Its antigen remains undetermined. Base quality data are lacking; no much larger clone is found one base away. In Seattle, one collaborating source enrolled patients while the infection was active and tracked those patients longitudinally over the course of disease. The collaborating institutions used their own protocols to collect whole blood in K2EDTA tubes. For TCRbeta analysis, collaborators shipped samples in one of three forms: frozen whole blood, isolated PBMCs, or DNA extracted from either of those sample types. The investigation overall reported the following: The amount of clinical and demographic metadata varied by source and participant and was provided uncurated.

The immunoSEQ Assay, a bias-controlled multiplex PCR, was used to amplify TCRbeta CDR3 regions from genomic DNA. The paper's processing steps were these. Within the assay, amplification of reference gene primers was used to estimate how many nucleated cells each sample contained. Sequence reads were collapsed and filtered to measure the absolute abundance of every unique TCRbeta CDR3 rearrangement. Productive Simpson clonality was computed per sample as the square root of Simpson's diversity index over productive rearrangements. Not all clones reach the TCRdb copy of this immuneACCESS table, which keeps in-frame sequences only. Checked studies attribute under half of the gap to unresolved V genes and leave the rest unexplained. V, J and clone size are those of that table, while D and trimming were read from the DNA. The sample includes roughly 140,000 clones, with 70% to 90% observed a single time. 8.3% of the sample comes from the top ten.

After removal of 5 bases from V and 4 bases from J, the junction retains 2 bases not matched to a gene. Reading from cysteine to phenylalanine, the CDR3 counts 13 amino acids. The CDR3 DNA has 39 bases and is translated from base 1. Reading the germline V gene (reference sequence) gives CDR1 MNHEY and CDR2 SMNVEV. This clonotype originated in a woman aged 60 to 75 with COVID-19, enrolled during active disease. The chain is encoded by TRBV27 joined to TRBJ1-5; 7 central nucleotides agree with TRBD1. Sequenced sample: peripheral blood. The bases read TGTGCCAGCAGTCGCAGGGGGAATCAGCCCCAGCATTTT. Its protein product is CASSRRGNQPQHF.